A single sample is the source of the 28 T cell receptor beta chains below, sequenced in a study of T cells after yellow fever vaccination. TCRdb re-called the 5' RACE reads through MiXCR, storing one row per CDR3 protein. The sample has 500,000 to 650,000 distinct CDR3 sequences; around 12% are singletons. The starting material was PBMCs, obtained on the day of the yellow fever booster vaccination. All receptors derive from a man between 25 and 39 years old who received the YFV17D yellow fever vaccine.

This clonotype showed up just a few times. CDR3: CASSLMAGANEQFF. CDR3 DNA sequence: TGTGCCAGCAGCTTAATGGCGGGAGCCAATGAGCAGTTCTTC. This chain links TRBV7-3 with TRBJ2-1, with TRBD2 matching over 7 bases. The CDR3 contains 14 residues. Germline-derived CDR1 and CDR2 are SGHTA and FQGTGA. Trimming cost V 1 base and J 6 bases; bases outside gene matches: 3.

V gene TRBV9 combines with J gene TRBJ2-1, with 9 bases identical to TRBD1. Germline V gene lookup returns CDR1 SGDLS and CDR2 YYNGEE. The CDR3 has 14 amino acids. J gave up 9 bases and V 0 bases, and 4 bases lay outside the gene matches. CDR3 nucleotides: TGTGCCAGCAGCGTAGGGGACAGGGTGGGTGAGCAGTTCTTC. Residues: CASSVGDRVGEQFF.

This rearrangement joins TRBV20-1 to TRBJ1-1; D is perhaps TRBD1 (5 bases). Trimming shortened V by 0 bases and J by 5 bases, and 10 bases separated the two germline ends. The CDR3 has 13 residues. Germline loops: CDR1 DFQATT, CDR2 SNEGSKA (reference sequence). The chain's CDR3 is CSAREGVITEAFF. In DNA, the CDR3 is TGCAGTGCTAGAGAGGGGGTGATTACTGAAGCTTTCTTT.

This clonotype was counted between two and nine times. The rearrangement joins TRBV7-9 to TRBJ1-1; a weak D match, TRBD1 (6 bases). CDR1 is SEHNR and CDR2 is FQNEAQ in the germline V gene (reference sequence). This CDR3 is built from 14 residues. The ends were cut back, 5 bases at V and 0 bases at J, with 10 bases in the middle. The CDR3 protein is CASSEGQMNTEAFF. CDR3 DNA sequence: TGTGCCAGCAGCGAAGGACAGATGAACACTGAAGCTTTCTTT.

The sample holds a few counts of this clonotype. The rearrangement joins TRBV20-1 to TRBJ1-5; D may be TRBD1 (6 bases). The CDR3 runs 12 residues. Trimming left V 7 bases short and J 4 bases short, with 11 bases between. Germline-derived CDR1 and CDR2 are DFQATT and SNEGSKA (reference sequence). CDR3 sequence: CSGGGRNQPQHF. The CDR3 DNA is TGCAGTGGAGGGGGAAGGAATCAGCCCCAGCATTTT.

As DNA, the CDR3 is TGCAGTGCTAGAACATCCGGGAGGGTTCAGGACACAGATACGCAGTATTTT. Its translation: CSARTSGRVQDTDTQYF. The V gene is TRBV20-1, the J gene TRBJ2-3, with 8 bases matching TRBD2. The CDR3 contains 17 residues. The germline gives CDR1 DFQATT, CDR2 SNEGSKA (reference sequence). J lost 2 bases, V lost 2 bases, and 12 bases had no gene match.

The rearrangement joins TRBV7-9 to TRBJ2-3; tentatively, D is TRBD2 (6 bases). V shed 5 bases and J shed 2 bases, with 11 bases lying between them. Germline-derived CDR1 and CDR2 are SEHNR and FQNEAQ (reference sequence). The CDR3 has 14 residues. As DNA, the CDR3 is TGTGCCAGCAGCCCTTGGAGGGACACAGATACGCAGTATTTT. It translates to CASSPWRDTDTQYF.

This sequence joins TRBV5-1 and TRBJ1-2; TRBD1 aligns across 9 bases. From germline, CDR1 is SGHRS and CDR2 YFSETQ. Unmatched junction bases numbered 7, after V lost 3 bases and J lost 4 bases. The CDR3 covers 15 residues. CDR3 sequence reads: CASSWGQGSGYGYTF. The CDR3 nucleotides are TGCGCCAGCAGCTGGGGACAGGGTAGTGGCTATGGCTACACCTTC. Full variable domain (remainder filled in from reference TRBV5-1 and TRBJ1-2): KAGVTQTPRYLIKTRGQQVTLSCSPISGHRSVSWYQQTPGQGLQFLFEYFSETQRNKGNFPGRFSGRQFSNSRSEMNVSTLELGDSALYLCASSWGQGSGYGYTFGSGTRLTVV.

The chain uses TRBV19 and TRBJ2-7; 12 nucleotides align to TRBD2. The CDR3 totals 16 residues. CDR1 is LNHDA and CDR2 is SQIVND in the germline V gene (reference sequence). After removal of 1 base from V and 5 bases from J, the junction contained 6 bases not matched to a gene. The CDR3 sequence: CASSIVWTSGIHEQYF. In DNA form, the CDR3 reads TGTGCCAGTAGTATAGTCTGGACTAGCGGGATCCACGAGCAGTACTTC.

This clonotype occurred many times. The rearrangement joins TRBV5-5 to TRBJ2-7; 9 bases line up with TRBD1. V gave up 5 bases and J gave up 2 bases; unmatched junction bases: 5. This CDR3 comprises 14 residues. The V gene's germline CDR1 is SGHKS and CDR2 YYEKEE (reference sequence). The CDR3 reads CASRNGQGTYEQYF. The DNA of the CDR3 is TGTGCCAGCAGAAATGGACAGGGGACCTACGAGCAGTACTTC.

CDR3 nucleotides: TGTGCCAGCAGCGTAGAAGGACAACGTCGGAATGAGCAGTTCTTC. Amino acid sequence: CASSVEGQRRNEQFF. The chain joins TRBV9 to TRBJ2-1; possible D gene TRBD1, 5 bases. V lost 0 bases, J lost 7 bases, and 14 bases lay in between. The CDR3 contains 15 residues. Germline CDR1 SGDLS, CDR2 YYNGEE.

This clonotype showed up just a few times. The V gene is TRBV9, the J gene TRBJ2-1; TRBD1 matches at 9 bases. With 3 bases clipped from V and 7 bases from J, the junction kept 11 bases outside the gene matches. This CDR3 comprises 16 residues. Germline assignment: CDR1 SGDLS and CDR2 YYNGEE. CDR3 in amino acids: CASSAPGQGPRNEQFF. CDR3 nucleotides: TGTGCCAGCAGCGCTCCGGGACAGGGTCCCCGGAATGAGCAGTTCTTC. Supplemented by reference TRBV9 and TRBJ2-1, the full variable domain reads DSGVTQTPKHLITATGQRVTLRCSPRSGDLSVYWYQQSLDQGLQFLIQYYNGEERAKGNILERFSAQQFPDLHSELNLSSLELGDSALYFCASSAPGQGPRNEQFFGPGTRLTVL.

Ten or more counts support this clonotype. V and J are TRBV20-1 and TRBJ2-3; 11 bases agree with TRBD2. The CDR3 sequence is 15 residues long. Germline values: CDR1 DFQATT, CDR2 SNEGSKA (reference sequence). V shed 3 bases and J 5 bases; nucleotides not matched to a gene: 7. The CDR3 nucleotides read TGCAGTGCTAGGGAGACTAGCGGGAACGAAGATACGCAGTATTTT. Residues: CSARETSGNEDTQYF.

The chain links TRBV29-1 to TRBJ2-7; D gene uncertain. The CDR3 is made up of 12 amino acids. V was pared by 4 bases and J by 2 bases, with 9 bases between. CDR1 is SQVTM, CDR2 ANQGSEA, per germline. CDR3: CSVVTLAYEQYF. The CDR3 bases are TGCAGCGTTGTAACTCTAGCCTACGAGCAGTACTTC.

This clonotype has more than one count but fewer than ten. The CDR3 coding sequence is TGTGCCAGCAGTTCCCCTCGGGACAGGGGGATGGAGACCCAGTACTTC. It encodes CASSSPRDRGMETQYF. V and J are TRBV6-5 and TRBJ2-5; TRBD1 matches 11 bases. The ends lost 4 bases at V and 5 bases at J; junction bases unmatched: 9. This CDR3 comprises 16 residues. CDR1 and CDR2 from the germline V gene are MNHEY and SVGAGI.

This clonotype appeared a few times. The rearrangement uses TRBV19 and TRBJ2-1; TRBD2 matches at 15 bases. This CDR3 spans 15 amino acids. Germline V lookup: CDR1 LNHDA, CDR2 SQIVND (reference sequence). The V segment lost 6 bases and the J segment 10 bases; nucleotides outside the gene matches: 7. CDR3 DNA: TGTGCCAGTAGCAGGGGACTAGCGGGAGGTAAAGAGCAGTTCTTC. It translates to CASSRGLAGGKEQFF.

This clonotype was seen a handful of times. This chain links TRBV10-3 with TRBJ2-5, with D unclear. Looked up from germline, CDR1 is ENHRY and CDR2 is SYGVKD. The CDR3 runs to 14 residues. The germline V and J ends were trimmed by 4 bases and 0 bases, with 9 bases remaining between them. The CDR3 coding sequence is TGTGCCATCAGTGGGGGTGTGGACCAAGAGACCCAGTACTTC. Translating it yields CAISGGVDQETQYF.

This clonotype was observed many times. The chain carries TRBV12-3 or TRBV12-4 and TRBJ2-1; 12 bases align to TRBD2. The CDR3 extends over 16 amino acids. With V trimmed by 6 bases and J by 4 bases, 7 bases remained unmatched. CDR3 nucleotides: TGTGCCAGCAGCCACGGACTAGCGGGGATATACAATGAGCAGTTCTTC. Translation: CASSHGLAGIYNEQFF.

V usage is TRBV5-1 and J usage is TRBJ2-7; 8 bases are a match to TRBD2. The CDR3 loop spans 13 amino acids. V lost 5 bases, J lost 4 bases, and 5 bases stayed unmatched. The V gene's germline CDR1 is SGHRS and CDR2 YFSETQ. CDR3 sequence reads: CASRTSEGYEQYF. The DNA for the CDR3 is TGCGCCAGCAGGACTAGCGAGGGGTACGAGCAGTACTTC.

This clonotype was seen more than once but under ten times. CDR3 nucleotide sequence: TGTGCCAGCAGCTTTCCCGACAGGTACTACGAGCAGTACTTC. Its translation: CASSFPDRYYEQYF. V gene TRBV7-9 combines with J gene TRBJ2-7, with D perhaps matching TRBD1 (6 bases). Between the trimmed V and J ends, which lost 3 bases and 3 bases, there was a span of 12 bases. The CDR3 runs to 14 residues. CDR1 is SEHNR and CDR2 is FQNEAQ in the germline V gene (reference sequence).

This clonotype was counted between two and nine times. CDR3 sequence reads: CASSLLGADEQYF. Written as DNA, the CDR3 is TGCGCCAGCAGCTTGTTGGGCGCGGACGAGCAGTACTTC. The chain has TRBV5-1 and TRBJ2-7; D unclear. The CDR3 contains 13 residues. Germline V gene sequence: CDR1 SGHRS, CDR2 YFSETQ. V dropped 1 base and J dropped 5 bases, with 10 bases sitting between them.

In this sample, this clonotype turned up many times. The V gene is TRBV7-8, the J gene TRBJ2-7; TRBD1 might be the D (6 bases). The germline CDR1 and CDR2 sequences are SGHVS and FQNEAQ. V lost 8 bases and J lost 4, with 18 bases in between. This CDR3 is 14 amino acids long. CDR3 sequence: CASQGRLAPYEQYF. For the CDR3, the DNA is TGTGCCAGCCAGGGGCGCTTAGCTCCTTACGAGCAGTACTTC. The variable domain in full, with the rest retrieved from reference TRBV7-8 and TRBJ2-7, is GAGVSQSPRYKVAKRGQDVALRCDPISGHVSLFWYQQALGQGPEFLTYFQNEAQLDKSGLPSDRFFAERPEGSVSTLKIQRTQQEDSAVYLCASQGRLAPYEQYFGPGTRLTVT.

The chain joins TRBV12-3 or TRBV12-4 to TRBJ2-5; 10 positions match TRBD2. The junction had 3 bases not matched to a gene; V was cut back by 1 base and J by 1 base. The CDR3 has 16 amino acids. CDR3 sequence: CASSLGSSGGQETQYF. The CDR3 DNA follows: TGTGCCAGCAGTTTAGGGTCTAGCGGGGGCCAAGAGACCCAGTACTTC.

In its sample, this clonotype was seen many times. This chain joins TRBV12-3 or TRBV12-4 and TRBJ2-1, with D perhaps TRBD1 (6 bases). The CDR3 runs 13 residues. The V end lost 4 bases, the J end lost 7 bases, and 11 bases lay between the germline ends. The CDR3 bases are TGTGCCAGCAGTTCGGACAGTCCGAATGAGCAGTTCTTC. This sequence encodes CASSSDSPNEQFF.

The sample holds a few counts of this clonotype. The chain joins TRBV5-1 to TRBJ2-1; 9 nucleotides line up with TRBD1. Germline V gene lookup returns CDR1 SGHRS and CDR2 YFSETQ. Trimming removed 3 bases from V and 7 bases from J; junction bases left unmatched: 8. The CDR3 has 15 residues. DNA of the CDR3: TGCGCCAGCAGCTCCCACCCGGGACAGGGAAATGAGCAGTTCTTC. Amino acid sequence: CASSSHPGQGNEQFF.

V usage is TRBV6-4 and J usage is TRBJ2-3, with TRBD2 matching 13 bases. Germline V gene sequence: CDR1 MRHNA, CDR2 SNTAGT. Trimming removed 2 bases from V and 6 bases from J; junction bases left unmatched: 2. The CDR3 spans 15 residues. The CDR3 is CASSDTGLAGDTQYF. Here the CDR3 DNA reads TGTGCCAGCAGTGACACGGGACTAGCGGGGGATACGCAGTATTTT.

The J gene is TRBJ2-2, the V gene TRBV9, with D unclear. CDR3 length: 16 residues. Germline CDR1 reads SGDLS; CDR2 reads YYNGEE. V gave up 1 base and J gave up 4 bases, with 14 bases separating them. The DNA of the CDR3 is TGTGCCAGCAGCGTACGTAGTTACAGCGCCACCGGGGAGCTGTTTTTT. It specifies CASSVRSYSATGELFF.

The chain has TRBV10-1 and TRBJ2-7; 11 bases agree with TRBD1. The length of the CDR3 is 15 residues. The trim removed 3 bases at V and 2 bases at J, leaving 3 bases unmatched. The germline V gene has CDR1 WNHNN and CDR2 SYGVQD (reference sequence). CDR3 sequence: CASSDQGQGAYEQYF. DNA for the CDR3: TGCGCCAGCAGTGACCAGGGACAGGGGGCCTACGAGCAGTACTTC.